One and the same sample provided the 18 T cell receptor beta chains below, sequenced in a study of blood T cell repertoires in COVID-19. The repertoire was sequenced with immunoSEQ multiplex PCR; TCRdb's copy has only in-frame clones and lacks some. The sample holds more than 150,000 clones; approximately 80% are singletons and the top ten take under 15%. The sample comprised PBMCs or T cells enriched from blood (not recorded which). The receptors were gathered from a man between 60 and 75 years old who had been exposed to COVID-19.

This clone was counted a single time. V is TRBV9 and J is TRBJ1-3; tentatively, D is TRBD1 (6 bases). The V gene lost 7 bases and the J gene lost 3 bases, with 20 bases spanning the gap. CDR1 and CDR2 from the germline V gene are SGDLS and YYNGEE. CDR3 length: 16 residues. The CDR3, as DNA: TGTGCCAGCCGCCCAGTTGGACAGATAATTGGAAACACCATATATTTT. It translates to CASRPVGQIIGNTIYF.

The chain employs TRBV6-2 or TRBV6-3 and TRBJ1-1; perhaps TRBD1 as D (6 bases). Per the germline V gene, CDR1 is MNHEY and CDR2 is SVGEGT. The CDR3 covers 19 residues. The V end lost 2 bases, the J end lost 4 bases, and 26 bases lay between the germline ends. CDR3 nucleotide sequence: TGTGCCAGCAGTTACCTTGGCGCGGACAGCAGTAAACGTAGCACTGAAGCTTTCTTT. It codes for CASSYLGADSSKRSTEAFF.

The V call is TRBV5-8, the J call TRBJ2-1; TRBD2 matches at 8 bases. The CDR3 has 15 amino acids. Losses at the gene ends were 4 bases for V and 4 bases for J; bases not matched to a gene: 7. Germline CDR1 SGHTS, CDR2 YDEGEE. The CDR3 loop is CASSPSGSWYNEQFF. In DNA form, the CDR3 reads TGTGCCAGCAGCCCAAGCGGGAGTTGGTACAATGAGCAGTTCTTC.

Written as DNA, the CDR3 is TGTGCCAGTAGTACCCCGGGACAGGGAAGTCAGCGAAACACCATATATTTT. Encoded protein: CASSTPGQGSQRNTIYF. The gene calls are TRBV19 and TRBJ1-3; 9 nucleotides align to TRBD1. Trimming removed 4 bases from V and 5 bases from J; junction bases left unmatched: 12. CDR3 length equals 17 residues. In germline, CDR1 is LNHDA, CDR2 SQIVND (reference sequence).

This rearrangement joins TRBV25-1 to TRBJ1-2, with D perhaps matching TRBD1 (5 bases). The CDR3 has 15 residues. The V gene's germline CDR1 is MGHDK and CDR2 SYGVNS. Trimming stripped 5 bases from V and 4 bases from J, with 17 bases between. CDR3 DNA sequence: TGTGCCAGCAGTTTTGGGGCGGTCTGGGGCTATGGCTACACCTTC. It encodes CASSFGAVWGYGYTF.

This chain uses TRBV29-1 with TRBJ2-7, with D perhaps matching TRBD1 (6 bases). V shed 8 bases and J shed 2 bases, with 16 bases lying between them. The CDR3 consists of 13 residues. Germline V gives CDR1 SQVTM, CDR2 ANQGSEA. The CDR3, as DNA: TGCAGCTTCGTCCAGGGGCCTGCCTACGAGCAGTACTTC. It is translated as CSFVQGPAYEQYF.

V is TRBV30 and J is TRBJ2-3; tentatively, D is TRBD1 (5 bases). Germline loops: CDR1 GTSNPN, CDR2 SVGIG (reference sequence). The CDR3 covers 13 residues. The CDR3 loop is CAYTQASTDTQYF. CDR3 sequence (DNA): TGTGCTTATACACAGGCTAGCACAGATACGCAGTATTTT.

The chain couples TRBV19 to TRBJ2-2; unclear D gene. The V gene's germline CDR1 is LNHDA and CDR2 SQIVND (reference sequence). This CDR3 has 14 residues. The germline V and J ends were trimmed by 7 bases and 2 bases, with 11 bases remaining between them. Here the CDR3 reads CASKVSSNTGELFF. DNA of the CDR3: TGTGCCAGTAAAGTGAGTTCCAACACCGGGGAGCTGTTTTTT.

The V gene is TRBV2, the J gene TRBJ1-1, with 7 bases fitting TRBD1. The CDR3 has 12 residues. Germline-derived CDR1 and CDR2 are SNHLY and FYNNEI. The V segment lost 6 bases and the J segment 7 bases; nucleotides outside the gene matches: 5. The CDR3 reads CASSNRGVEAFF. The CDR3 DNA follows: TGTGCCAGCAGCAACAGGGGAGTTGAAGCTTTCTTT.

This chain connects TRBV7-3 to TRBJ2-1, with TRBD2 matching over 9 bases. Trimming at V came to 5 bases and at J to 6 bases, leaving 11 bases not matched to a gene. Germline lookup yields CDR1 SGHTA and CDR2 FQGTGA. The CDR3 is 16 residues long. The CDR3 region is CASSPTVAGVPNEQFF. CDR3 in DNA: TGTGCCAGCAGCCCGACGGTAGCGGGAGTCCCCAATGAGCAGTTCTTC. The variable domain in full, completed from reference TRBV7-3 and TRBJ2-1, reads GAGVSQTPSNKVTEKGKYVELRCDPISGHTALYWYRQSLGQGPEFLIYFQGTGAADDSGLPNDRFFAVRPEGSVSTLKIQRTERGDSAVYLCASSPTVAGVPNEQFFGPGTRLTVL.

The rearrangement links TRBV4-3 to TRBJ1-5; the D is unclear. The germline V gene encodes CDR1 LGHNA and CDR2 YSLEER. This CDR3 has 15 amino acids. The germline V and J ends were trimmed by 0 bases and 7 bases, with 13 bases remaining between them. CDR3: CASSQDVAGGQPQHF. As DNA, the CDR3 is TGCGCCAGCAGCCAAGATGTGGCAGGCGGGCAGCCCCAGCATTTT.

The J gene is TRBJ2-1, the V gene TRBV19, with TRBD2 matching 12 bases. The germline CDR1 and CDR2 sequences are LNHDA and SQIVND (reference sequence). The CDR3 contains 15 residues. Trimming took 3 bases from V and 9 from J; bases not matched to a gene: 6. CDR3 region: CASSIELAGGSEQFF. CDR3 in DNA: TGTGCCAGTAGTATTGAACTAGCGGGAGGTTCTGAGCAGTTCTTC.

This chain joins TRBV28 and TRBJ1-1; perhaps TRBD1 as D (5 bases). Trimming took off 2 bases at V and 5 bases at J, with 12 bases between the two ends. Germline V CDR1 and CDR2: MDHEN, SYDVKM. CDR3 length: 14 residues. CDR3 sequence: CASSLTGVETEAFF. The CDR3 coding sequence is TGTGCCAGCAGTTTAACAGGAGTAGAGACTGAAGCTTTCTTT.

The chain combines TRBV28 with TRBJ1-5; weak D call: TRBD1 (5 bases). This CDR3 is 16 amino acids long. Germline assignment: CDR1 MDHEN and CDR2 SYDVKM. Trimming took 6 bases from V and 4 from J, leaving 19 bases between them. The CDR3 DNA sequence: TGTGCCAGCAGGACGGGACGTCTCGGGGGGAATCAGCCCCAGCATTTT. Protein: CASRTGRLGGNQPQHF.

The chain uses TRBV6-5 and TRBJ1-1; D is uncertain. Trimming cost V 10 bases and J 2 bases, with 14 bases left between them. The CDR3 is made up of 13 amino acids. Germline values: CDR1 MNHEY, CDR2 SVGAGI. This chain's CDR3 is CAIQLGPNTEAFF. CDR3 bases: TGTGCCATCCAACTGGGCCCTAACACTGAAGCTTTCTTT.

V usage is TRBV5-1 and J usage is TRBJ2-2; 8 positions match TRBD1. The CDR3 extends over 16 amino acids. Per germline, CDR1 SGHRS and CDR2 YFSETQ. Germline trimming cut 1 base from V and 0 bases from J; bases unmatched to any gene: 2. CDR3 sequence: CASSLRTGSNTGELFF. CDR3 bases: TGCGCCAGCAGCTTGCGGACAGGGTCGAACACCGGGGAGCTGTTTTTT.

This clone was recorded a few times. Other DNA sequences from this sample encode an identical CDR3 as well. This chain connects TRBV28 to TRBJ2-7; D gene ambiguous. Germline lookup yields CDR1 MDHEN and CDR2 SYDVKM. This CDR3 has 12 amino acids. Trimming cost V 3 bases and J 3 bases, with 6 bases left between them. CDR3 in DNA: TGTGCCAGCAGTTTCCAAAACTACGAGCAGTACTTC. Protein: CASSFQNYEQYF.

The chain is built from TRBV6-5 and TRBJ1-2; 9 positions match TRBD1. Unmatched junction bases numbered 9, after V lost 6 bases and J lost 10 bases. Germline V gene sequence: CDR1 MNHEY, CDR2 SVGAGI. CDR3 length equals 13 residues. The CDR3 here is CASRPGTGNYYTF. CDR3 in DNA: TGTGCCAGCAGACCCGGGACAGGGAATTACTACACCTTC.